This TCR beta chain came from a study of CD8 T cells in ankylosing spondylitis. TCRdb itself ran the 5' RACE reads through MiXCR, one entry per CDR3 protein. The sample holds 350,000 or so distinct CDR3 sequences, 9.5% to 13% seen once. The V and J ends lost 3 bases and 4 bases, in that order; junction bases with no gene match: 6. This CDR3 comprises 15 residues. CDR1 is KGHSH, CDR2 LQKENI, per germline. Sequencing was carried out using blood, either unsorted or a sorted T cell fraction (not recorded which). The source of this sequence is a female donor with ankylosing spondylitis or in good health (not recorded which). The J gene is TRBJ2-4, the V gene TRBV18, with TRBD1 matching over 7 bases. Here the CDR3 reads CASSPRGTEKNIQYF. In DNA, the CDR3 is TGTGCCAGCTCACCCAGGGGGACAGAAAAAAACATTCAGTACTTC.